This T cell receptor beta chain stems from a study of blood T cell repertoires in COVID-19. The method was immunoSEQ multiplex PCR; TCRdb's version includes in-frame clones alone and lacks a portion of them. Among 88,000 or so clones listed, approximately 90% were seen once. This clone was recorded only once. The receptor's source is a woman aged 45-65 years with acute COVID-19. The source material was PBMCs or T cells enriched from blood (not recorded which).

The CDR3 protein is CASSQGGRVGEQYF. The CDR3 DNA reads as TGCGCCAGCAGCCAAGGTGGCAGGGTGGGCGAGCAGTACTTC. This rearrangement joins TRBV4-3 to TRBJ2-7; TRBD1 is a possible D gene (5 bases). V lost 1 base and J lost 6, with 13 bases in between. Germline CDR1 reads LGHNA; CDR2 reads YSLEER. The length of the CDR3 is 14 residues.